One sample yielded the 18 T cell receptor beta chains listed below, sequenced in a study of blood T cell repertoires in COVID-19 (TCRdb year 2020). The library was prepared using the immunoSEQ multiplex PCR assay. TCRdb re-hosts the immuneACCESS table, in-frame sequences only. Its copies lack some clones; in the studies checked, an unresolved V gene accounts for under half of them, and the cause for the rest is not known. In this sample the table shows about 240,000 clones, around 81% of which occur a single time. Of the sample, around 6.4% is held by the ten largest clones. The sample comprised peripheral blood. The receptors stem from a woman aged 55-70 years with active or convalescent COVID-19.

The rearrangement links TRBV6-5 to TRBJ1-2, with no clear D. CDR3 length: 13 residues. With 7 bases removed from V and 7 bases from J, the gap between germline ends came to 16 bases. CDR1 is MNHEY and CDR2 is SVGAGI in the germline V gene. The DNA of the CDR3 is TGTGCCAGCACCCGAGGAGGACTGAGTGGCTACACCTTC. It encodes CASTRGGLSGYTF.

The chain carries TRBV7-2 and TRBJ2-3, with 8 bases matching TRBD2. This CDR3 spans 16 amino acids. Germline CDR1 and CDR2: SGHTA and FQGNSA. Trimming removed 3 bases from V and 0 bases from J; junction bases left unmatched: 5. The CDR3 loop reads CASSFSGLASTDTQYF. The CDR3 nucleotides are TGTGCCAGCAGCTTTTCTGGACTAGCTAGCACAGATACGCAGTATTTT.

This clone was seen only a few times. The chain employs TRBV6-4 and TRBJ2-2; 9 nucleotides line up with TRBD2. Germline CDR1 is MRHNA and CDR2 is SNTAGT. CDR3 size: 14 residues. The CDR3 bases are TGTGCAGCACGGCCTAGCGGGAACCACGGGGAGCTGTTTTTT. This sequence encodes CAARPSGNHGELFF.

The chain is built from TRBV18 and TRBJ2-5; the D gene is possibly TRBD1 (5 bases). The CDR3 runs to 13 residues. Trimming shortened V by 3 bases and J by 4 bases, and 9 bases separated the two germline ends. Germline CDR1 reads KGHSH; CDR2 reads LQKENI. For the CDR3, the DNA is TGTGCCAGCTCACCGGGGCAACGAGAGACCCAGTACTTC. This codes for CASSPGQRETQYF. The variable domain in full, completed from reference TRBV18 and TRBJ2-5, reads NAGVMQNPRHLVRRRGQEARLRCSPMKGHSHVYWYRQLPEEGLKFMVYLQKENIIDESGMPKERFSAEFPKEGPSILRIQQVVRGDSAAYFCASSPGQRETQYFGPGTRLLVL.

The chain links TRBV5-1 to TRBJ2-1, with D maybe TRBD2 (5 bases). The germline V and J ends were trimmed by 3 bases and 10 bases, with 17 bases remaining between them. This CDR3 comprises 14 residues. Germline values: CDR1 SGHRS, CDR2 YFSETQ. CDR3 sequence reads: CASSSPFSVEEQFF. CDR3 sequence (DNA): TGCGCCAGCAGCTCGCCATTTAGCGTAGAGGAGCAGTTCTTC.

This clone was counted once. The chain carries TRBV6-6 and TRBJ1-1, with no clear D. Trimming cost V 6 bases and J 1 base, with 15 bases left between them. Germline V CDR1 and CDR2: MNHNY, SVGAGI (reference sequence). The length of the CDR3 is 15 residues. CDR3 sequence: CASSPLRQANTEAFF. As DNA, the CDR3 is TGTGCCAGCAGCCCCTTACGGCAGGCGAACACTGAAGCTTTCTTT.

The genes are TRBV11-3 and TRBJ2-1; 7 bases agree with TRBD2. The CDR3 sequence is 15 residues long. The junction had 7 bases not matched to a gene; V was cut back by 5 bases and J by 3 bases. Germline CDR1 reads SGHNT; CDR2 reads YENEEA. This CDR3 is CASSIRLAGYNEQFF. The CDR3 nucleotides read TGTGCCAGCAGCATCCGCTTAGCGGGCTACAATGAGCAGTTCTTC.

The chain uses TRBV3-1 (or the pseudogene TRBV3-2) and TRBJ2-2; 11 bases line up with TRBD2. Germline lookup yields CDR1 LGHDT and CDR2 YNNKEL (reference sequence). There are 20 residues in the CDR3. After removal of 3 bases from V and 3 bases from J, the junction contained 15 bases not matched to a gene. In DNA, the CDR3 is TGTGCCAGCAGCCATAGGTGGCTAGCGGGAGGAAGGTGGGACACCGGGGAGCTGTTTTTT. Residues: CASSHRWLAGGRWDTGELFF.

Regarding this clone: In the same sample, other DNA sequences code for this CDR3. The chain's CDR3 is CSVEGLAGDQETQYF. In DNA, the CDR3 is TGCAGCGTTGAAGGACTAGCGGGGGACCAAGAGACCCAGTACTTC. The chain has TRBV29-1 and TRBJ2-5; 12 bases align to TRBD2. The germline V gene has CDR1 SQVTM and CDR2 ANQGSEA. The ends lost 1 base at V and 0 bases at J; junction bases unmatched: 0. There are 15 residues in the CDR3.

The rearrangement links TRBV28 to TRBJ1-1; 8 nucleotides line up with TRBD1. This CDR3 has 15 residues. Looked up from germline, CDR1 is MDHEN and CDR2 is SYDVKM. V dropped 6 bases and J dropped 0; count of bases not matched to a gene: 6. The CDR3 nucleotides read TGTGCCAGCAGCCTACAGGGGGTCTTGAACACTGAAGCTTTCTTT. It specifies CASSLQGVLNTEAFF.

This chain connects TRBV4-2 to TRBJ1-1; the match to TRBD1 covers 7 bases. Germline trimming cut 0 bases from V and 0 bases from J; bases unmatched to any gene: 10. The CDR3 runs 18 residues. Germline assignment: CDR1 LGHNA and CDR2 YNFKEQ. The chain's CDR3 is CASSQEVGGGAVNTEAFF. The DNA of the CDR3 is TGTGCCAGCAGCCAAGAGGTCGGAGGGGGCGCGGTGAACACTGAAGCTTTCTTT.

This chain's CDR3 is CASGFSGRAVEETQYF. The CDR3 region has the DNA TGTGCTAGTGGTTTTTCCGGGAGGGCGGTGGAAGAGACCCAGTACTTC. V is TRBV12-5 and J is TRBJ2-5, with 8 bases identical to TRBD2. CDR1 and CDR2 from the germline V gene are LGHNT and FRNRAP. This CDR3 is built from 16 residues. With 3 bases clipped from V and 3 bases from J, the junction kept 9 bases outside the gene matches.

The chain recombines TRBV10-3 with TRBJ1-6; a possible D gene is TRBD1 (6 bases). Between the trimmed V and J ends, which lost 3 bases and 5 bases, there was a span of 8 bases. This CDR3 spans 14 amino acids. Germline V CDR1 and CDR2: ENHRY, SYGVKD. CDR3 residues: CAISERTDNSPLHF. CDR3 in DNA: TGTGCCATCAGTGAAAGGACAGATAATTCACCCCTCCACTTT.

The chain is built from TRBV10-1 and TRBJ2-7, with TRBD1 as a possible D gene (5 bases). V was trimmed by 0 bases and J by 6 bases, leaving 12 bases between them. This CDR3 contains 14 residues. Per the germline V gene, CDR1 is WNHNN and CDR2 is SYGVQD (reference sequence). As DNA, the CDR3 is TGCGCCAGCAGTGAGTCCGGCAGGCAGGGCGAGCAGTACTTC. Its translation: CASSESGRQGEQYF.

The rearrangement joins TRBV18 to TRBJ2-7; 7 nucleotides align to TRBD1. CDR3 size: 14 residues. V was pared by 3 bases and J by 5 bases, with 7 bases of the junction left unmatched. CDR1 is KGHSH, CDR2 LQKENI, per germline. The CDR3 is CASSPFLGQDEQYV. DNA for the CDR3: TGTGCCAGCTCACCGTTCCTCGGACAGGACGAGCAGTACGTC.

In its sample, this clone was seen once. The chain carries TRBV19 and TRBJ2-3; a possible D gene is TRBD1 (5 bases). Germline CDR1 and CDR2: LNHDA and SQIVND (reference sequence). This CDR3 has 14 amino acids. Trimming removed 2 bases from V and 3 bases from J, with 9 bases in between. DNA for the CDR3: TGTGCCAGTAGTATAAGGGGTATGACAGATACGCAGTATTTT. This sequence encodes CASSIRGMTDTQYF.

This clone was counted at least ten times. The chain is built from TRBV5-1 and TRBJ2-3; D might be TRBD2 (5 bases). Germline V gene sequence: CDR1 SGHRS, CDR2 YFSETQ. The CDR3 spans 14 residues. Trimming removed 7 bases at V and 3 bases at J, with 15 bases between. The CDR3 here is CASSFTGLTDTQYF. CDR3 sequence (DNA): TGCGCCAGCTCCTTTACGGGGTTGACAGATACGCAGTATTTT.

Only one count was recorded for this clone. Written as DNA, the CDR3 is TGTGCCAGCAGTGAAGCGAGGGGGGGTTCACCCCTCCACTTT. The encoded protein is CASSEARGGSPLHF. The chain recombines TRBV6-1 with TRBJ1-6; maybe TRBD1 (6 bases). The CDR3 is 14 amino acids. Germline values: CDR1 MNHNS, CDR2 SASEGT. V was trimmed by 0 bases and J by 9 bases, leaving 9 bases between them.